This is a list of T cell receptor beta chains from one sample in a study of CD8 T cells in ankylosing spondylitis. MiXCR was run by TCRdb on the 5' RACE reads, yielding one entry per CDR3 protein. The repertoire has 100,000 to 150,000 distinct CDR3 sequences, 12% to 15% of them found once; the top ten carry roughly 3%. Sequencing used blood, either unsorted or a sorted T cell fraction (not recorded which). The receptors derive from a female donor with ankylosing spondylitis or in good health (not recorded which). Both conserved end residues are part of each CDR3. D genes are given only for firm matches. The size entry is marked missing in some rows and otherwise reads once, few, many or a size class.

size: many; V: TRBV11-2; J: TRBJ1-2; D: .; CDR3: CASSLSTGGVNTF; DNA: TGTGCCAGCAGCTTAAGCACAGGAGGAGTGAACACCTTC
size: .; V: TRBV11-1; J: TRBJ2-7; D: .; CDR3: CASSRDTEWPYEQYF; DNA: TGTGCCAGCAGCCGGGACACCGAGTGGCCCTACGAGCAGTACTTC
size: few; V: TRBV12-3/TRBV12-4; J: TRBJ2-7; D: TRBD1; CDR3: CASSFDRGWDEQYF; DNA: TGTGCCAGCAGTTTCGACAGGGGCTGGGACGAGCAGTACTTC
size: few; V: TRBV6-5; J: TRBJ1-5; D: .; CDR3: CASSYRWGQGDQPQHF; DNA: TGTGCCAGCAGTTATAGGTGGGGACAAGGTGATCAGCCCCAGCATTTT
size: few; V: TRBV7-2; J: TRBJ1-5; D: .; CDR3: CASSLQIIRPQHF; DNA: TGTGCCAGCAGCTTACAGATAATCAGGCCCCAGCATTTT
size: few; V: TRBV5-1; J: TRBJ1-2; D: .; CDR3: CASSSTGQGGYTF; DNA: TGCGCCAGCAGCTCGACAGGTCAAGGGGGCTACACCTTC
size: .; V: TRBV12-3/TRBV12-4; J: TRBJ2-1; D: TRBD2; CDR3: CASSLIWVAGDSKYNEQFF; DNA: TGTGCCAGCAGTTTAATATGGGTAGCGGGGGACTCAAAGTACAATGAGCAGTTCTTC
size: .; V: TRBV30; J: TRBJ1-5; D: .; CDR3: CAWSVGGDQPQHF; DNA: TGTGCCTGGAGTGTTGGAGGGGATCAGCCCCAGCATTTT
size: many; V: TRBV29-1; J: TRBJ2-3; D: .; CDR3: CSVDGWDTQYF; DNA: TGCAGCGTGGACGGTTGGGATACGCAGTATTTT
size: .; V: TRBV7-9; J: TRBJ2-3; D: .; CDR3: CASSLLFGDTQYF; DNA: TGTGCCAGCAGCTTATTATTCGGAGATACGCAGTATTTT
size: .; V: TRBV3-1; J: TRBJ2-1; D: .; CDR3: CASSPVAGNEQFF; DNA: TGTGCCAGCAGCCCAGTCGCAGGAAATGAGCAGTTCTTC
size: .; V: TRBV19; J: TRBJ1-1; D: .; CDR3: CASMRKGGTEAFF; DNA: TGTGCCAGTATGCGAAAGGGGGGCACTGAAGCTTTCTTT
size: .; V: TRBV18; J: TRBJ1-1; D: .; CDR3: CASSPQLENTEAFF; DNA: TGTGCCAGCTCACCACAGCTGGAGAACACTGAAGCTTTCTTT
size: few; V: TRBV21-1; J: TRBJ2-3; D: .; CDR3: CASSKEKPDGTDTQYF; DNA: TGTGCCAGCAGCAAAGAGAAGCCGGATGGCACAGATACGCAGTATTTT
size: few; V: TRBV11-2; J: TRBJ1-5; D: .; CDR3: CASSPHGGSDQPQHF; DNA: TGTGCCAGCAGCCCCCATGGGGGGTCGGATCAGCCCCAGCATTTT
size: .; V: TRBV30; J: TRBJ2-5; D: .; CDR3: CACDGGETQYF; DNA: TGTGCCTGCGACGGAGGAGAGACCCAGTACTTC
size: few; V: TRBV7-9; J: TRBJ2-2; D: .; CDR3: CASSLEGTRGGELFF; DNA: TGTGCCAGCAGCTTAGAGGGGACCAGAGGCGGGGAGCTGTTTTTT
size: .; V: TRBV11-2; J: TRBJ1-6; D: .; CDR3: CASSLDWFDSYNSPLHF; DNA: TGTGCCAGCAGCTTAGATTGGTTCGACTCGTATAATTCACCCCTCCACTTT
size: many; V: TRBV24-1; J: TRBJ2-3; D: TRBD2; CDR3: CATSDPAGGSGTTDTQYF; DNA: TGTGCCACCAGTGACCCCGCGGGAGGAAGCGGGACCACAGATACGCAGTATTTT
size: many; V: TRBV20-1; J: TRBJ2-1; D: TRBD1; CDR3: CSAPPGTGGINEQFF; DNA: TGCAGTGCACCCCCCGGGACAGGGGGCATCAATGAGCAGTTCTTC
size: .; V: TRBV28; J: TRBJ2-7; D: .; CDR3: CASRGDNSYEQYF; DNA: TGTGCCAGCAGGGGGGACAACTCCTACGAGCAGTACTTC
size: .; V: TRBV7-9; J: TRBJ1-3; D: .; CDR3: CASSPSGGENTIYF; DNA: TGTGCCAGCAGCCCCAGCGGGGGTGAAAACACCATATATTTT
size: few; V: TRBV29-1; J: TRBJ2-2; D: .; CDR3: CSVEGGNTGELFF; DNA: TGCAGCGTTGAGGGAGGGAACACCGGGGAGCTGTTTTTT
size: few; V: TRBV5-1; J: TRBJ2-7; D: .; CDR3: CASSNNLGGPEQYF; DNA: TGCGCCAGCAGTAACAACCTGGGGGGACCCGAGCAGTACTTC
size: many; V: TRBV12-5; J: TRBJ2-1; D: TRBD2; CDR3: CASGLARGGANEQFF; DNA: TGTGCTAGTGGTTTGGCCCGGGGAGGGGCTAATGAGCAGTTCTTC
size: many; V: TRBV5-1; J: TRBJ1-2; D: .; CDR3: CASSLVPDYGYTF; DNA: TGCGCCAGCAGCTTGGTTCCTGACTATGGCTACACCTTC
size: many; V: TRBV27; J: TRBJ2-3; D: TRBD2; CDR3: CASSWGVAGSDTQYF; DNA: TGTGCCAGCAGCTGGGGCGTAGCGGGTTCAGATACGCAGTATTTT
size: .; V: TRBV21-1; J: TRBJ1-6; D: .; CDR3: CASSKGHSYNSPLHF; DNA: TGTGCCAGCAGCAAGGGACACTCCTATAATTCACCCCTCCACTTT
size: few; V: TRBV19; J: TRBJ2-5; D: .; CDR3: CASSIGRLSGETQYF; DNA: TGTGCCAGTAGTATAGGTCGGCTAAGTGGTGAGACCCAGTACTTC
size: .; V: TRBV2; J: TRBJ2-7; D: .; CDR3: CATHGGSYEQYF; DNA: TGTGCCACCCATGGAGGGTCCTACGAGCAGTACTTC
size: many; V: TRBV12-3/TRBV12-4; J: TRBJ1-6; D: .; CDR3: CASSLRGGSYNSPLHF; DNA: TGTGCCAGCAGTTTAAGGGGGGGCTCATATAATTCACCCCTCCACTTT
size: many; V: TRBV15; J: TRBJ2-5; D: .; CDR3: CATSRPGGGQETQYF; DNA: TGTGCCACCAGCAGGCCTGGGGGGGGCCAGGAGACCCAGTACTTC
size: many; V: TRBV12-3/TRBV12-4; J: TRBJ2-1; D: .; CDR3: CASNFPGSNEQFF; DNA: TGTGCCAGCAATTTCCCAGGGTCGAATGAGCAGTTCTTC
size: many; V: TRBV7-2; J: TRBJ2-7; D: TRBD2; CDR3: CASSYGLAGSEQYF; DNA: TGTGCCAGCAGCTATGGACTAGCTGGTTCCGAGCAGTACTTC
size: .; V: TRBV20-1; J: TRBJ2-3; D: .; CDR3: CSARDEGGARDTQYF; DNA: TGCAGTGCTAGAGACGAGGGTGGAGCCCGAGATACGCAGTATTTT
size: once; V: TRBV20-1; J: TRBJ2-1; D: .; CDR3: CSARTLRGANEQFF; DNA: TGCAGTGCTAGGACTCTCCGGGGCGCGAATGAGCAGTTCTTC
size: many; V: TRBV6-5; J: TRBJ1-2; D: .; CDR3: CASSSQGSNYGYTF; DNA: TGTGCCAGCAGTTCACAGGGATCTAACTATGGCTACACCTTC
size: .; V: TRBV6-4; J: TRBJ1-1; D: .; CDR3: CASRTGPEGTEAFF; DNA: TGTGCCAGCAGGACAGGCCCCGAGGGCACTGAAGCTTTCTTT
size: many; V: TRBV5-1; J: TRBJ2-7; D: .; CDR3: CASSPRSGYEQYF; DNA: TGCGCCAGCAGCCCTCGATCCGGCTACGAGCAGTACTTC
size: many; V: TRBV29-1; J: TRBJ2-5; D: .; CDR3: CSVGYLQETQYF; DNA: TGCAGCGTTGGCTACCTTCAAGAGACCCAGTACTTC
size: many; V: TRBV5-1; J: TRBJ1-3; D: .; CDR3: CASSLEGNSGNTIYF; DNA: TGCGCCAGCAGCTTGGAGGGCAACTCTGGAAACACCATATATTTT
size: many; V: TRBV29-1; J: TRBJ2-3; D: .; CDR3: CSVEGVRSTDTQYF; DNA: TGCAGCGTCGAGGGAGTACGGAGCACAGATACGCAGTATTTT
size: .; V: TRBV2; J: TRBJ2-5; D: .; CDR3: CASSEMAKAVGETQYF; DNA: TGTGCCAGCAGTGAAATGGCCAAGGCAGTGGGGGAGACCCAGTACTTC
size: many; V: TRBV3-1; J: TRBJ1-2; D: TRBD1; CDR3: CASSQPTGVNYGYTF; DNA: TGTGCCAGCAGCCAACCGACAGGGGTTAACTATGGCTACACCTTC
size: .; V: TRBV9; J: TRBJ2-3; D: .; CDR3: CASSVGSTLTDTQYF; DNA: TGTGCCAGCAGCGTAGGCTCGACACTCACAGATACGCAGTATTTT
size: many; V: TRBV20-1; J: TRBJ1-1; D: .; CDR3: CSARERYTSYEAFF; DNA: TGCAGTGCTAGAGAGCGCTACACATCTTACGAAGCTTTCTTT
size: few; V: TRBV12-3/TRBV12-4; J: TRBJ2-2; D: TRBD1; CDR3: CASTERQGNTGELFF; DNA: TGTGCCAGCACCGAGAGACAGGGGAACACCGGGGAGCTGTTTTTT
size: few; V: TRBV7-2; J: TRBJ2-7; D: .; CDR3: CASRPLAVYEQYF; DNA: TGTGCCAGCAGACCTCTCGCGGTATACGAGCAGTACTTC
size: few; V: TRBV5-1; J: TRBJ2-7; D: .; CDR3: CASSKAAVYEQYF; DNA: TGCGCCAGCAGTAAGGCGGCGGTCTACGAGCAGTACTTC
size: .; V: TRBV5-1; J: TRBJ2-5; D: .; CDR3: CASSLQGHSQETQYF; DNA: TGCGCCAGCAGCTTACAAGGACACTCCCAAGAGACCCAGTACTTC
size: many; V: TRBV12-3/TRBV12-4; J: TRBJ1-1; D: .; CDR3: CASNLAGRAFF; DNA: TGTGCCAGCAACCTAGCCGGCCGGGCTTTCTTT
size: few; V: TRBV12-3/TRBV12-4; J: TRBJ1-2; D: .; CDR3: CASSLAVGTHGYTF; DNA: TGTGCCAGCAGTTTAGCTGTAGGGACCCATGGCTACACCTTC
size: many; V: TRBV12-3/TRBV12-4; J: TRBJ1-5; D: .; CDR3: CASSLSLGDSNQPQHF; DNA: TGTGCCAGCAGTTTATCCCTTGGGGATAGCAATCAGCCCCAGCATTTT
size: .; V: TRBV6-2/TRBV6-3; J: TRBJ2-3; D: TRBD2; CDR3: CASSLLGLAVTDTQYF; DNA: TGTGCCAGCAGTCTCCTGGGACTAGCGGTCACAGATACGCAGTATTTT
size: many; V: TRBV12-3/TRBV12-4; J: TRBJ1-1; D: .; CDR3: CASSHQTGAFF; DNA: TGTGCCAGCAGTCACCAGACGGGTGCTTTCTTT
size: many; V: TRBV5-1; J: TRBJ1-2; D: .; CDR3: CASSPPDGGGHGYTF; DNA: TGCGCCAGCAGCCCGCCGGACGGCGGTGGACATGGCTACACCTTC
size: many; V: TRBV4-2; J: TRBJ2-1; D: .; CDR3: CASSPLGVAAEQFF; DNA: TGTGCCAGCAGCCCCCTAGGGGTAGCCGCTGAGCAGTTCTTC
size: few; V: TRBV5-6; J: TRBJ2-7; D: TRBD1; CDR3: CASSYLDRALYEQYF; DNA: TGTGCCAGCAGCTACCTGGACAGGGCACTCTACGAGCAGTACTTC
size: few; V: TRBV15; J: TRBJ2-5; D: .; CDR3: CATSSPLPQGRRETQYF; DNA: TGTGCCACCAGCAGTCCATTACCCCAGGGGCGGAGAGAGACCCAGTACTTC